This TCR beta chain was sequenced for a study of T cells after yellow fever vaccination. Whole-study findings and limits: A large majority of primary-vaccination clones showed up again after the booster (roughly 95% CD4, about 87% CD8).

This clonotype was recorded a few times. Its antigen is unidentified. By 5'RACE template switching, TCR cDNA was produced, with a universal primer site and UMIs added in the process. TCRdb processed the 5' RACE reads anew with MiXCR; each CDR3 protein has one entry. This table holds around 500,000 distinct CDR3 sequences, 20% to 25% found once. The CDR3 is made up of 10 amino acids. The germline V and J ends were trimmed by 11 bases and 1 base, with 2 bases remaining between them. V is TRBV23-1 and J is TRBJ2-2; D not resolved. TRBV23-1 is identified as an open reading frame with a role that is uncertain. The sample in question was PBMCs, obtained 20 to 25 days after the first yellow fever vaccination. This clonotype was obtained from a young man who received the YFV17D yellow fever vaccine. The CDR3 is CALNTGELFF. The CDR3 region has the DNA TGCGCCTTGAACACCGGGGAGCTGTTTTTT.